Presented here are 7 T cell receptor beta chains from one specimen sequenced in a study of T-cell reconstitution after alpha-beta-depleted transplantation in children. The TCRbeta library was prepared with unique molecular identifiers. TCRdb re-called the PCR reads through MiXCR, storing one row per CDR3 protein. Of over 100,000 distinct CDR3 sequences detected, 7.5% to 9.5% appear once; the ten largest clones hold less than 20%. Sequences were derived from PBMCs, sampled before TCRalphabeta/CD19-depleted stem cell transplant. Receptors originate from a boy aged 2 to 10 with acute lymphoblastic leukemia, due to receive a stem cell transplant.

The sample holds a few counts of this clonotype. The gene calls are TRBV20-1 and TRBJ2-3; 8 nucleotides match TRBD2. V lost 2 bases, J lost 1 base, and 5 bases stayed unmatched. The germline V gene encodes CDR1 DFQATT and CDR2 SNEGSKA (reference sequence). CDR3 length: 15 amino acids. The CDR3 spells CSARIPTSGTDTQYF. The CDR3 bases are TGCAGTGCTAGAATCCCGACTAGCGGCACAGATACGCAGTATTTT.

This clonotype showed up many times. The chain is built from TRBV7-8 and TRBJ2-1; no clear D. Looked up from germline, CDR1 is SGHVS and CDR2 is FQNEAQ. The CDR3 runs to 17 residues. V lost 3 bases, J lost 0 bases, and 15 bases lay in between. This CDR3 reads CASSLASGRSSYNEQFF. The CDR3 coding sequence is TGTGCCAGCAGCTTGGCGTCCGGCCGAAGCTCCTACAATGAGCAGTTCTTC.

The chain couples TRBV5-1 to TRBJ1-6; D call uncertain. V was cut by 4 bases and J by 7 bases, with 15 bases left in between. The CDR3 loop spans 15 amino acids. Germline V CDR1 and CDR2: SGHRS, YFSETQ. The CDR3 DNA sequence: TGCGCCAGCAGCCCTACCCCGTGGGAAAATTCACCCCTCCACTTT. It codes for CASSPTPWENSPLHF.

V gene TRBV4-3 combines with J gene TRBJ2-5, with no clear D. There are 14 residues in the CDR3. Germline CDR1 and CDR2: LGHNA and YSLEER. V dropped 1 base and J dropped 2 bases, with 8 bases sitting between them. Written as DNA, the CDR3 is TGCGCCAGCAGCCAAGTACGGCAACAAGAGACCCAGTACTTC. Encoded protein: CASSQVRQQETQYF.

This chain connects TRBV20-1 to TRBJ1-2; TRBD1 matches 7 bases. The CDR3 runs to 12 residues. The germline CDR1 and CDR2 sequences are DFQATT and SNEGSKA (reference sequence). Trimming cost V 7 bases and J 6 bases; bases outside gene matches: 8. For the CDR3, the DNA is TGCAGTGGCTCGGGACAGCAGAATGGCTACACCTTC. Translation gives CSGSGQQNGYTF.

The V call is TRBV29-1, the J call TRBJ2-7; 8 bases are a match to TRBD2. This CDR3 contains 14 residues. Germline V gene sequence: CDR1 SQVTM, CDR2 ANQGSEA. V lost 6 bases and J lost 0; bases outside the gene matches: 7. The CDR3 loop is CSVEMAGGSYEQYF. As DNA, the CDR3 is TGCAGCGTCGAAATGGCGGGGGGCTCCTACGAGCAGTACTTC.

This clonotype occurred many times. The chain recombines TRBV9 with TRBJ2-3, with TRBD2 matching 15 bases. The germline V gene has CDR1 SGDLS and CDR2 YYNGEE. The CDR3 loop spans 16 amino acids. V shed 4 bases and J 1 base; nucleotides not matched to a gene: 1. The CDR3 protein is CASSRTSGGGTDTQYF. CDR3 DNA: TGTGCCAGCAGCCGGACTAGCGGGGGGGGCACAGATACGCAGTATTTT.